A single sample gave rise to the 5 T cell receptor beta chains below, sequenced in a study of shared clonotypes between healthy human individuals. Repertoires were generated with immunoSEQ multiplex PCR, while TCRdb's copy carries only in-frame clones and drops some. The data contain 2 million to 3 million clones, approximately 94% of them singletons. Sequencing was carried out using naive CD4+ T cells sorted from blood. Subset in this sample: CD45RA+ positively selected. The receptors derive from a man in his late teens or twenties in good health.

The V and J genes are TRBV10-1 and TRBJ1-5; tentative D call: TRBD1 (6 bases). The length of the CDR3 is 18 residues. V lost 8 bases and J 2 bases, leaving 25 bases between the germline ends. CDR1 and CDR2 (germline): WNHNN, SYGVQD (reference sequence). This chain's CDR3 is CASPDGGRGRSCNQPQHF. DNA of the CDR3: TGCGCCAGCCCAGATGGGGGCCGGGGGCGAAGTTGCAATCAGCCCCAGCATTTT.

The V call is TRBV19, the J call TRBJ2-7; 9 nucleotides agree with TRBD1. Germline-derived CDR1 and CDR2 are LNHDA and SQIVND (reference sequence). The junction had 3 bases not matched to a gene; V was cut back by 6 bases and J by 3 bases. The length of the CDR3 is 13 residues. In DNA, the CDR3 is TGTGCCAGTAGGGACAGGGGAAACTACGAGCAGTACTTC. Protein sequence: CASRDRGNYEQYF.

This clone was recorded once. CDR3 in DNA: TGTGCCAGCACCCCCAGGACGGCTACGCCTTGGAACACTGAAGCTTTCTTT. Amino acid sequence: CASTPRTATPWNTEAFF. The chain has TRBV6-4 and TRBJ1-1; no reliable D call. Germline lookup yields CDR1 MRHNA and CDR2 SNTAGT. The ends were cut back, 7 bases at V and 1 base at J, with 22 bases in the middle. The CDR3 sequence is 17 residues long.

This chain's CDR3 is CASSYGSKGGTEAFF. The DNA of the CDR3 is TGTGCCAGCAGTTACGGCTCTAAAGGGGGGACTGAAGCTTTCTTT. V gene TRBV6-5 combines with J gene TRBJ1-1, with D perhaps matching TRBD1 (6 bases). CDR1 is MNHEY, CDR2 SVGAGI, per germline. The CDR3 sequence is 15 residues long. V was shortened by 2 bases and J by 5 bases, with 15 bases between the two germline ends.

The chain recombines TRBV5-1 with TRBJ1-1; no clear D gene. The CDR3 has 14 residues. Germline CDR1 is SGHRS and CDR2 is YFSETQ. Trimming shortened V by 5 bases and J by 1 base, and 12 bases separated the two germline ends. CDR3: CASSSDGGNTEAFF. For the CDR3, the DNA is TGCGCCAGCAGTTCTGACGGAGGGAACACTGAAGCTTTCTTT.